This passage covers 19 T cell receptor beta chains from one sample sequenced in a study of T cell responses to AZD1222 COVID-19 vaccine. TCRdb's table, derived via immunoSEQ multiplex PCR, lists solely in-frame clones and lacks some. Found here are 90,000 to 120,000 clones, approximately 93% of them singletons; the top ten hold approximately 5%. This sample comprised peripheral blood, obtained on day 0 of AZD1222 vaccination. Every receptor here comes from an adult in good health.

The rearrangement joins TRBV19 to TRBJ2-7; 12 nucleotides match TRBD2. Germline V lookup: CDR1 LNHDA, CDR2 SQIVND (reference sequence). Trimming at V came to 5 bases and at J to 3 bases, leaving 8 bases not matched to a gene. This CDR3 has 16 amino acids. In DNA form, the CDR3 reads TGTGCCAGTAGTCTCAGTGGACTAGCGGGGCACTACGAGCAGTACTTC. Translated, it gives CASSLSGLAGHYEQYF.

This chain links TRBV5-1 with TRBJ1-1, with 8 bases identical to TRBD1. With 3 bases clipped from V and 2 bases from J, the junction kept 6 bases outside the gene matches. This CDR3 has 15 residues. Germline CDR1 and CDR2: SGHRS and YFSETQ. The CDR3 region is CASSYNRGGNTEAFF. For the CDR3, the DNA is TGCGCCAGCAGCTACAACAGGGGGGGAAACACTGAAGCTTTCTTT.

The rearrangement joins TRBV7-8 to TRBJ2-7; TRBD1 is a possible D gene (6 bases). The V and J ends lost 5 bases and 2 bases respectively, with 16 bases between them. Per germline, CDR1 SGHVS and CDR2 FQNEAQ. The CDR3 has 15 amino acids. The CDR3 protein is CASSRRGGSTYEQYF. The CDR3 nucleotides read TGTGCCAGCAGCCGAAGAGGGGGATCCACCTACGAGCAGTACTTC.

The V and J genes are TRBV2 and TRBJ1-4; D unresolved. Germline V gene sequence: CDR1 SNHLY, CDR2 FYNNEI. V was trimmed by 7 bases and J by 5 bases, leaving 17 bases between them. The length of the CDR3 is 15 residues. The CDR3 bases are TGTGCCAGCAATATAACACCCGGGCTGAATGAAAAACTGTTTTTT. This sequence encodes CASNITPGLNEKLFF.

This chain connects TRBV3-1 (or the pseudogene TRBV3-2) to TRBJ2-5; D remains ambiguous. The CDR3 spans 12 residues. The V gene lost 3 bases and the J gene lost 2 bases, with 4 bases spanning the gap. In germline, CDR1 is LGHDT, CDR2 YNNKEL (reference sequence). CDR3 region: CASSQGQETQYF. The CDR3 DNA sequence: TGTGCCAGCAGCCAGGGGCAAGAGACCCAGTACTTC.

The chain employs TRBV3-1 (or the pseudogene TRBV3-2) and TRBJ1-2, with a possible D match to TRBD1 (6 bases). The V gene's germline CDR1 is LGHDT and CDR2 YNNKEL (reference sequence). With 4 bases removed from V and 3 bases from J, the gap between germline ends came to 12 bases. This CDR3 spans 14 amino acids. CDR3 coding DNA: TGTGCCAGCAGCCGTAACAGGGACTACTATGGCTACACCTTC. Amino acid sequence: CASSRNRDYYGYTF.

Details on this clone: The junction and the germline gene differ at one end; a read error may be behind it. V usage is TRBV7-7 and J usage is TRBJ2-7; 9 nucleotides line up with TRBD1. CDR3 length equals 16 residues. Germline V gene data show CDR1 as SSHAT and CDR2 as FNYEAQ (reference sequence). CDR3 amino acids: CASSSSRDRAAYEQYF. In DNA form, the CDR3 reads TGTGCTAGCAGCTCGAGCCGGGACAGGGCCGCCTACGAGCAGTACTTC.

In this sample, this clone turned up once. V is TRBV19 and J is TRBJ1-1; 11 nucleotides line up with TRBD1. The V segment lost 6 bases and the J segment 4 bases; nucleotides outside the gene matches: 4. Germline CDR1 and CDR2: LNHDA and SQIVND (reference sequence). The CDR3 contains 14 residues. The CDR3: CASRQGTGGTEAFF. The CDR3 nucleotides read TGTGCCAGTAGGCAAGGGACAGGGGGCACTGAAGCTTTCTTT. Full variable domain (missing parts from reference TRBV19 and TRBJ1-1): DGGITQSPKYLFRKEGQNVTLSCEQNLNHDAMYWYRQDPGQGLRLIYYSQIVNDFQKGDIAEGYSVSREKKESFPLTVTSAQKNPTAFYLCASRQGTGGTEAFFGQGTRLTVV.

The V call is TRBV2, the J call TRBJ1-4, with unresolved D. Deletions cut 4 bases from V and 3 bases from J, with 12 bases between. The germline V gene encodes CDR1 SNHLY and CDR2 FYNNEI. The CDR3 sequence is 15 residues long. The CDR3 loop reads CASSVSGAPNEKLFF. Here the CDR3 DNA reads TGTGCCAGCAGTGTTTCGGGAGCTCCTAATGAAAAACTGTTTTTT.

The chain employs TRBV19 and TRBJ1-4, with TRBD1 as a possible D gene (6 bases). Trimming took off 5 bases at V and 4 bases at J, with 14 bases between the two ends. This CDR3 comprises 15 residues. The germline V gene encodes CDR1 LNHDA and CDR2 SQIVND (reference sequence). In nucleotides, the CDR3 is TGTGCCAGTAGTGACTTCCGGGACATTAATGAAAAACTGTTTTTT. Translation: CASSDFRDINEKLFF.

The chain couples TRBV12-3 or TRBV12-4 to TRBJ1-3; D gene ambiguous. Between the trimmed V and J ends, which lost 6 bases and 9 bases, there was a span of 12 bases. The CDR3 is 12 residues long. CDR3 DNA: TGTGCCAGCAGCCTAATACCAAGCACCATATATTTT. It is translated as CASSLIPSTIYF.

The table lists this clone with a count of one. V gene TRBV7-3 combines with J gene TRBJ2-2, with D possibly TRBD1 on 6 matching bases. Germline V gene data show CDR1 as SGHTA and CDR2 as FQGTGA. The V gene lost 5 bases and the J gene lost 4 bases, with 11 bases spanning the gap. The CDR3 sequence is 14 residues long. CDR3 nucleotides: TGTGCCAGCAGCACAGGGATAGGCACCGGGGAGCTGTTTTTT. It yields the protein CASSTGIGTGELFF.

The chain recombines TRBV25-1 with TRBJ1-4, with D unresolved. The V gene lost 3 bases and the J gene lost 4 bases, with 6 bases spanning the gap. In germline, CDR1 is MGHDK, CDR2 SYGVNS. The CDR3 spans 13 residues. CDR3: CASSDTINEKLFF. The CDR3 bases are TGTGCCAGCAGTGATACCATTAATGAAAAACTGTTTTTT.

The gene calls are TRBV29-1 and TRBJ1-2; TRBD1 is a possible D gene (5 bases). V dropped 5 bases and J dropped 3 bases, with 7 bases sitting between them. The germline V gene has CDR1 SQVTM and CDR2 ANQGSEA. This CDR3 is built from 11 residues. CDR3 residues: CSVSGYYGYTF. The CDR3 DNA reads TGCAGCGTTTCAGGGTACTATGGCTACACCTTC.

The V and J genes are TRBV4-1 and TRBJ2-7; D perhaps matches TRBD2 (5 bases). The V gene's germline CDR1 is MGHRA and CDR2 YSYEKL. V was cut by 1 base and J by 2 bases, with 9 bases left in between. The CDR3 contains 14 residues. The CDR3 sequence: CASSQAGSAYEQYF. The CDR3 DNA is TGCGCCAGCAGCCAAGCTGGGAGTGCCTACGAGCAGTACTTC.

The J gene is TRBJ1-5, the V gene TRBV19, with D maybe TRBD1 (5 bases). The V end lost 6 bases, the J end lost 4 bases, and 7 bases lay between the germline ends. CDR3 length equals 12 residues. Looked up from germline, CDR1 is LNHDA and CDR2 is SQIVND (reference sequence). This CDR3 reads CASRKGNQPQHF. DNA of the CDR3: TGTGCCAGTAGGAAGGGGAATCAGCCCCAGCATTTT.

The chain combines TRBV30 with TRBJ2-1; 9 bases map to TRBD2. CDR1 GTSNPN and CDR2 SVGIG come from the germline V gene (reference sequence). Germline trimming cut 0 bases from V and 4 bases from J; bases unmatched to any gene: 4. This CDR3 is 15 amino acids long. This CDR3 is CAWSVVSGRYNEQFF. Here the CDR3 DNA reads TGTGCCTGGAGTGTCGTAAGCGGGAGGTACAATGAGCAGTTCTTC.

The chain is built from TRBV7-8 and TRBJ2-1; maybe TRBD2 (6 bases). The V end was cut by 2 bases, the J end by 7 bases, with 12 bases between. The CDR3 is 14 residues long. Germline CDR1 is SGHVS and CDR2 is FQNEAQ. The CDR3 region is CASSLTSRVNEQFF. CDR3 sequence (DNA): TGTGCCAGCAGCTTAACTAGCCGGGTTAATGAGCAGTTCTTC.

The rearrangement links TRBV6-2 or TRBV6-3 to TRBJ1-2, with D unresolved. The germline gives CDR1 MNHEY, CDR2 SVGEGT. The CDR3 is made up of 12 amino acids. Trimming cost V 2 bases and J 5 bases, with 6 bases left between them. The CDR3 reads CASSYEKYGYTF. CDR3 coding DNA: TGTGCCAGCAGTTACGAAAAATATGGCTACACCTTC.